Each of the 23 T cell receptor beta chains below was sequenced from the same sample in a study of metastatic and nonmetastatic thyroid tumors. No patient received treatment before thyroid surgery. TCRdb re-clonotyped the PCR reads via MiXCR. The sample has about 40,000 clones; approximately 16% are singletons. The sample consisted of blood. All receptors come from a female donor with papillary thyroid cancer or a benign thyroid nodule (not recorded which). Some clones in this sample may be carry-over from other donors' samples.

This clone was seen only once. This chain joins TRBV11-1 and TRBJ1-1, with TRBD1 as a possible D gene (5 bases). Germline CDR1 reads SGHAT; CDR2 reads FQDESV (reference sequence). V lost 6 bases and J 7 bases, leaving 9 bases between the germline ends. The CDR3 has 11 residues. The CDR3 loop reads CASRLRDEAFF. The DNA of the CDR3 is TGTGCCAGCAGACTCAGGGATGAAGCTTTCTTT.

The V call is TRBV5-5, the J call TRBJ1-1, with TRBD1 matching 8 bases. V lost 0 bases and J lost 6; bases outside the gene matches: 4. Germline CDR1 is SGHKS and CDR2 is YYEKEE (reference sequence). The CDR3 spans 14 residues. CDR3 nucleotide sequence: TGTGCCAGCAGCTTGGGGACAGGGAGTTCTGAAGCTTTCTTT. It encodes CASSLGTGSSEAFF.

As for this clone: Other DNA sequences in the same sample also yield this CDR3. In DNA form, the CDR3 reads TGTGCCAGCACCCTCCGAGGGGGGGGACTAAATGAGCAGTTCTTC. This codes for CASTLRGGGLNEQFF. This chain joins TRBV6-1 and TRBJ2-1; tentative D call: TRBD2 (7 bases). Between the trimmed V and J ends, which lost 7 bases and 7 bases, there was a span of 20 bases. Germline CDR1 and CDR2: MNHNS and SASEGT. The CDR3 spans 15 residues.

This clone occurred many times. The V call is TRBV6-5, the J call TRBJ1-1; 9 bases agree with TRBD1. CDR3 size: 14 residues. The V gene's germline CDR1 is MNHEY and CDR2 SVGAGI. The V segment lost 2 bases and the J segment 12 bases; nucleotides outside the gene matches: 10. Written as DNA, the CDR3 is TGTGCCAGCAGTTACCCACCCGGGACAGGGTTGACTTTCTTT. This codes for CASSYPPGTGLTFF.

The chain couples TRBV27 to TRBJ2-6, with D hard to call. Germline V gene data show CDR1 as MNHEY and CDR2 as SMNVEV (reference sequence). The V and J ends lost 7 bases and 1 base respectively, with 14 bases between them. The CDR3 extends over 16 amino acids. The CDR3 bases are TGTGCCAGCAACCCTACTTTTGAGTCTGGGGCCAACGTCCTGACTTTC. It codes for CASNPTFESGANVLTF.

This clone was counted at least ten times. The chain combines TRBV19 with TRBJ1-5; D is perhaps TRBD1 (5 bases). The V end lost 8 bases, the J end lost 1 base, and 6 bases lay between the germline ends. The CDR3 totals 12 residues. Germline V gene sequence: CDR1 LNHDA, CDR2 SQIVND (reference sequence). The CDR3 reads CASEGSNQPQHF. The CDR3 bases are TGTGCCAGTGAGGGGAGCAATCAGCCCCAGCATTTT.

The chain employs TRBV5-1 and TRBJ2-7, with D possibly being TRBD1 (5 bases). The germline V gene encodes CDR1 SGHRS and CDR2 YFSETQ. This CDR3 spans 14 amino acids. Trimming pared 1 base from V and 13 bases from J, leaving 21 bases between. CDR3 coding DNA: TGCGCCAGCAGCTTGCGGCAGGGTTCCTACGATCATTACTTC. Its protein is CASSLRQGSYDHYF.

This rearrangement joins TRBV12-3 or TRBV12-4 to TRBJ2-7, with D uncertain. V dropped 7 bases and J dropped 1 base, with 5 bases sitting between them. There are 11 residues in the CDR3. In nucleotides, the CDR3 is TGTGCCAGCATCCATTCCTACGAGCAGTACTTC. Protein sequence: CASIHSYEQYF.

This clone has ten or more counts. V usage is TRBV2 and J usage is TRBJ1-5, with 7 bases that match TRBD1. CDR1 and CDR2 (germline): SNHLY, FYNNEI. There are 15 residues in the CDR3. V lost 1 base, J lost 6 bases, and 6 bases stayed unmatched. CDR3 nucleotides: TGTGCCAGCAGTGAAGACAGGGGATTAAGTCAGCCCCAGCATTTT. It translates to CASSEDRGLSQPQHF.

This clone came up a few times. This chain joins TRBV5-6 and TRBJ2-7; either TRBD1 or TRBD2 may supply D (6 bases each). This CDR3 is 17 amino acids long. Germline V gene data show CDR1 as SGHDT and CDR2 as YYEEEE. Deletions cut 4 bases from V and 7 bases from J, with 27 bases between. CDR3 bases: TGTGCCAGCAGCGCGCCTTGTAGGGGTAGGGGGGTTTGGGAGCAGTACTTC. It is translated as CASSAPCRGRGVWEQYF.

This clone was seen at least ten times. The V and J genes are TRBV28 and TRBJ2-5, with D unclear. CDR1 and CDR2 from the germline V gene are MDHEN and SYDVKM. The length of the CDR3 is 14 residues. V was pared by 1 base and J by 1 base, with 7 bases between. The CDR3 region is CASSLSVGQETQYF. The CDR3 coding sequence is TGTGCCAGCAGTTTATCGGTGGGCCAAGAGACCCAGTACTTC. Combining the CDR3 with reference TRBV28 and TRBJ2-5 gives the whole variable domain DVKVTQSSRYLVKRTGEKVFLECVQDMDHENMFWYRQDPGLGLRLIYFSYDVKMKEKGDIPEGYSVSREKKERFSLILESASTNQTSMYLCASSLSVGQETQYFGPGTRLLVL.

This clone has a handful of counts. The chain uses TRBV28 and TRBJ2-7, with no clear D. Germline V gene sequence: CDR1 MDHEN, CDR2 SYDVKM. V was clipped by 6 bases and J by 5 bases, with 17 bases between them. This CDR3 is built from 14 residues. The CDR3 region has the DNA TGTGCCAGCAGCCCTGCAGCCGTGGGGAACGAGCAGTACTTC. The encoded protein is CASSPAAVGNEQYF.

This clone was picked up many times. V and J are TRBV27 and TRBJ2-6; D is possibly TRBD1 (6 bases). The CDR3 sequence is 18 residues long. Germline-derived CDR1 and CDR2 are MNHEY and SMNVEV (reference sequence). V was clipped by 3 bases and J by 0 bases, with 15 bases between them. This CDR3 is CASSFTGQPSSGANVLTF. The CDR3 DNA reads as TGTGCCAGCAGTTTTACCGGACAGCCGAGCTCTGGGGCCAACGTCCTGACTTTC. Full variable domain (remainder filled in from reference TRBV27 and TRBJ2-6): EAQVTQNPRYLITVTGKKLTVTCSQNMNHEYMSWYRQDPGLGLRQIYYSMNVEVTDKGDVPEGYKVSRKEKRNFPLILESPSPNQTSLYFCASSFTGQPSSGANVLTFGAGSRLTVL.

This clone was seen repeatedly, ten times or more. V usage is TRBV30 and J usage is TRBJ2-3; 13 bases match TRBD2. The germline V gene encodes CDR1 GTSNPN and CDR2 SVGIG (reference sequence). V lost 0 bases to trimming and J lost 2 bases; unmatched junction nucleotides: 2. The CDR3 contains 16 residues. CDR3 in DNA: TGTGCCTGGAGTGTGGGGACTAGCGGGATCACAGATACGCAGTATTTT. Amino acids: CAWSVGTSGITDTQYF.

The rearrangement links TRBV7-6 to TRBJ2-7; D not resolved. Germline V gives CDR1 SGHVS, CDR2 FNYEAQ. The V end was cut by 1 base, the J end by 4 bases, with 11 bases between. The CDR3 is made up of 14 amino acids. The CDR3 nucleotides read TGTGCCAGCAGCTTAGACCCAGGAATATACGAGCAGTACTTC. Protein product: CASSLDPGIYEQYF. The whole variable domain, remainder taken from reference TRBV7-6 and TRBJ2-7, is GAGVSQSPRYKVTKRGQDVALRCDPISGHVSLYWYRQALGQGPEFLTYFNYEAQQDKSGLPNDRFSAERPEGSISTLTIQRTEQRDSAMYRCASSLDPGIYEQYFGPGTRLTVT.

The chain links TRBV12-3 or TRBV12-4 to TRBJ2-7; D is unresolved. The length of the CDR3 is 16 residues. Trimming stripped 4 bases from V and 6 bases from J, with 22 bases between. The CDR3 DNA follows: TGTGCCAGCAGTTCAAGACGGGCGGAAGCAGTAGGCGAGCAGTACTTC. Translating it yields CASSSRRAEAVGEQYF.

The chain combines TRBV18 with TRBJ2-7; no clear D. This CDR3 region has 15 residues. V gave up 1 base and J gave up 1 base, with 11 bases separating them. CDR1 and CDR2 from the germline V gene are KGHSH and LQKENI. The DNA for the CDR3 is TGTGCCAGCTCACCACAACGCCGAGGTTCCTACGAGCAGTACTTC. This codes for CASSPQRRGSYEQYF.

Concerning this clone: One end of the junction fails to match germline, which may point to a read error. The rearrangement uses TRBV6-9 and TRBJ2-2; the D is unclear. The CDR3 length is 13 residues. Germline lookup yields CDR1 MNHGY and CDR2 SVAAGI. CDR3 loop: CASSYTNTGELFF. DNA for the CDR3: TGTGCCAGCAGTTATACGAACACCGGTGAGCTGTTTTTT.

This clone occurred many times. CDR3 nucleotide sequence: TGTGCCAGCAGCGCCCAGGGGGCCGTTGTAGAGACCCAGTACTTC. It codes for CASSAQGAVVETQYF. The chain employs TRBV9 and TRBJ2-5, with 8 bases matching TRBD1. With V trimmed by 3 bases and J by 4 bases, 8 bases remained unmatched. The CDR3 loop spans 15 amino acids. From germline, CDR1 is SGDLS and CDR2 YYNGEE. The variable domain in full, with the rest retrieved from reference TRBV9 and TRBJ2-5, is DSGVTQTPKHLITATGQRVTLRCSPRSGDLSVYWYQQSLDQGLQFLIQYYNGEERAKGNILERFSAQQFPDLHSELNLSSLELGDSALYFCASSAQGAVVETQYFGPGTRLLVL.

This clone was detected many times. The rearrangement uses TRBV7-8 and TRBJ1-5; no clear D gene. The CDR3 extends over 16 amino acids. Between the trimmed V and J ends, which lost 1 base and 2 bases, there was a span of 12 bases. Germline lookup yields CDR1 SGHVS and CDR2 FQNEAQ. The CDR3 spells CASSLGKSPGNQPQHF. CDR3 in DNA: TGTGCCAGCAGCTTAGGGAAGTCTCCAGGCAATCAGCCCCAGCATTTT.

V is TRBV5-1 and J is TRBJ2-1; no firm D call. This CDR3 spans 13 amino acids. Germline assignment: CDR1 SGHRS and CDR2 YFSETQ. Trimming shortened V by 0 bases and J by 5 bases, and 6 bases separated the two germline ends. The CDR3 loop reads CASSLAEHNEQFF. The CDR3 DNA sequence: TGCGCCAGCAGCTTGGCGGAACACAATGAGCAGTTCTTC.

This clone was picked up many times. V and J are TRBV18 and TRBJ1-3; D unresolved. The CDR3 sequence is 15 residues long. The germline CDR1 and CDR2 sequences are KGHSH and LQKENI. V was clipped by 2 bases and J by 7 bases, with 15 bases between them. Here the CDR3 DNA reads TGTGCCAGCTCACCATGGACCCAATCGGGGAACACCATATATTTT. It yields the protein CASSPWTQSGNTIYF.

On this clone itself: A junction end diverges from the germline sequence, so it may reflect a read error. V usage is TRBV6-2 or TRBV6-3 and J usage is TRBJ1-6; D might be TRBD1 (6 bases). The CDR3 is made up of 16 amino acids. The germline V gene has CDR1 MNHEY and CDR2 SVGEGT. The DNA of the CDR3 is TGTGCCAGCAGTGGACGACAGGACCCTAGGAATTCGCCCCTCCAATTT. This codes for CASSGRQDPRNSPLQF.